Each of the 13 T cell receptor beta chains below was sequenced from the same sample in a study of Graves' ophthalmopathy and Graves' hyperthyroidism. Amplified TCR beta CDR3 regions were obtained using RNA transcripts as template. An initial RT-PCR round employing HTBI primers preceded a second-round multiplex PCR. TCRdb itself ran the multiplex PCR reads through MiXCR, one entry per CDR3 protein. Of about 39,000 distinct CDR3 sequences listed, 50% were seen once; the top ten hold roughly 26%. The sequencing sample was made of peripheral blood. Receptors originate from an adult woman with stable Graves' hyperthyroidism.

This clonotype has ten or more counts. A much larger clone is a single base away; this may be a read error. V gene TRBV2 combines with J gene TRBJ2-5; 8 bases are a match to TRBD1. There are 14 residues in the CDR3. Germline assignment: CDR1 SNHLY and CDR2 FYNNEI. CDR3 amino acids: CASRRTGWEEAQYF. The CDR3 DNA reads as TGTGCCAGCAGAAGGACAGGGTGGGAAGAGGCCCAGTACTTC.

This clonotype appeared many times. The chain combines TRBV28 with TRBJ1-5; D not resolved. Trimming removed 6 bases at V and 1 base at J, with 25 bases between. This CDR3 has 19 residues. CDR1 is MDHEN and CDR2 is SYDVKM in the germline V gene. The CDR3 DNA reads as TGTGCCAGCAGGCCAGACTGGGTCCGCCACGCAAGGAGCAATCAGCCCCAGCATTTT. Translating gives CASRPDWVRHARSNQPQHF.

The chain is built from TRBV11-2 and TRBJ1-2; D gene unclear. Trimming cost V 5 bases and J 2 bases, with 12 bases left between them. The CDR3 is 14 amino acids. Germline values: CDR1 SGHAT, CDR2 FQNNGV. The CDR3 nucleotides are TGTGCCAGCAGCCCCCAGAGCGGGAACTATGGCTACACCTTC. Translation gives CASSPQSGNYGYTF.

At least ten counts were recorded for this clonotype. V and J are TRBV7-9 and TRBJ1-4; D call uncertain. Germline V CDR1 and CDR2: SEHNR, FQNEAQ (reference sequence). The CDR3 sequence is 15 residues long. V was cut by 5 bases and J by 7 bases, with 17 bases left in between. The CDR3 loop reads CASSTERFRGEKLFF. CDR3 DNA: TGTGCCAGCAGCACAGAACGGTTTCGGGGTGAAAAACTGTTTTTT.

This clonotype was seen at least ten times. The gene calls are TRBV10-3 and TRBJ2-7; D is unclear. The CDR3 has 14 residues. Trimming stripped 10 bases from V and 2 bases from J, with 18 bases between. From germline, CDR1 is ENHRY and CDR2 SYGVKD. Written as DNA, the CDR3 is TGTGCCACCTTGGGCGACGGACGGACCTACGAGCAGTACTTC. Its protein product is CATLGDGRTYEQYF.

Worth noting for this clonotype: A clone one base away is much larger, so this may be a read error. The chain carries TRBV25-1 and TRBJ1-4; 7 bases agree with TRBD1. Germline V gives CDR1 MGHDK, CDR2 SYGVNS. The V gene end was trimmed by 6 bases and the J gene end by 6 bases; junction bases not matched to a gene: 10. CDR3 length equals 15 residues. The CDR3 coding sequence is TGTGCCAGCAGGGAGACGGCAGGGGGACATGAAAAACTGTTTTTT. Its protein is CASRETAGGHEKLFF.

This clonotype came up once. J is TRBJ2-7 and V is TRBV6-1; TRBD1 matches at 10 bases. Germline CDR1 reads MNHNS; CDR2 reads SASEGT. Trimming at V came to 8 bases and at J to 0 bases, leaving 7 bases not matched to a gene. The CDR3 sequence is 15 residues long. For the CDR3, the DNA is TGTGCCAGCGGGGGGGGGACAGGGGTCTCCTACGAGCAGTACTTC. Translating gives CASGGGTGVSYEQYF.

This chain uses TRBV20-1 with TRBJ1-5, with TRBD1 matching 10 bases. With V trimmed by 3 bases and J by 0 bases, 5 bases remained unmatched. The CDR3 covers 16 residues. The germline V gene has CDR1 DFQATT and CDR2 SNEGSKA (reference sequence). The CDR3: CSARTGGFSSNQPQHF. DNA for the CDR3: TGCAGTGCTAGGACAGGGGGCTTTTCTAGCAATCAGCCCCAGCATTTT.

This clonotype has ten or more counts. The J gene is TRBJ2-3, the V gene TRBV7-2; either TRBD1 or TRBD2 may fit D (5 bases each). Trimming stripped 2 bases from V and 6 bases from J, with 18 bases between. Germline V lookup: CDR1 SGHTA, CDR2 FQGNSA. The CDR3 runs to 16 residues. The CDR3 nucleotides are TGTGCCAGCAGCTTATCGAGTTCGGGACCTTCGGATACGCAGTATTTT. It encodes CASSLSSSGPSDTQYF.

V is TRBV24-1 and J is TRBJ1-1; D perhaps matches TRBD1 (6 bases). Germline V lookup: CDR1 KGHDR, CDR2 SFDVKD. The CDR3 is 14 amino acids. Trimming took off 7 bases at V and 4 bases at J, with 15 bases between the two ends. For the CDR3, the DNA is TGTGCCACCAGCTTAGGCGGAGGGGGCACTGAAGCTTTCTTT. Translation: CATSLGGGGTEAFF.

At least ten counts were recorded for this clonotype. V usage is TRBV2 and J usage is TRBJ2-5, with D uncertain. Germline V CDR1 and CDR2: SNHLY, FYNNEI. V dropped 7 bases and J dropped 5 bases, with 8 bases sitting between them. The CDR3 is made up of 11 amino acids. As DNA, the CDR3 is TGTGCCAGCAATCCTGGGGAGACCCAGTACTTC. Translation gives CASNPGETQYF.

This clonotype was seen a single time. CDR3 in amino acids: CSLTGENTEAFF. The CDR3, as DNA: TGCAGCTTGACAGGGGAGAACACTGAAGCTTTCTTT. The rearrangement joins TRBV29-1 to TRBJ1-1; 8 bases line up with TRBD1. Trimming at V came to 8 bases and at J to 1 base, leaving 3 bases not matched to a gene. There are 12 residues in the CDR3. The germline gives CDR1 SQVTM, CDR2 ANQGSEA.

This clonotype was seen more than once but under ten times. The chain links TRBV20-1 to TRBJ2-5; 9 bases match TRBD2. The V gene end was trimmed by 6 bases and the J gene end by 1 base; junction bases not matched to a gene: 6. The V gene's germline CDR1 is DFQATT and CDR2 SNEGSKA (reference sequence). This CDR3 has 14 amino acids. The DNA of the CDR3 is TGCAGTGCCAGGATGACTAGCGGCCAAGAGACCCAGTACTTC. The encoded protein is CSARMTSGQETQYF.